This TCR beta chain was recovered during a study of shared clonotypes between healthy human individuals. The wider study: The study used three CD4 naive, three CD4 memory, two CD8 naive and one CD8 memory plate per donor. Points from the study as a whole: When compared with the clonotypes that were shared by all four sorted-subset donors, the non-shared clonotypes turned out to have lower generation probabilities. The study generally estimated greater richness for naive than memory subsets.

This clone was recorded a few times. Its specificity is not known. Germline CDR1 is SGHTA and CDR2 is FQGNSA. Between the trimmed V and J ends, which lost 1 base and 7 bases, there was a span of 11 bases. This CDR3 comprises 13 residues. The data were produced by immunoSEQ multiplex PCR, yet TCRdb's version contains in-frame clones alone and is incomplete. Found here are over 950,000 clones, approximately 80% of them singletons; the top ten hold approximately 0.95%. Sequenced input: memory CD4+ T cells from PBMCs. Subset: CD45RA-negative fraction. The gene calls are TRBV7-2 and TRBJ2-7; tentative D call: TRBD1 (6 bases). The clonotype comes from a man in his late teens or twenties in good health. Some clones in this sample may be carry-over from other donors' samples. The CDR3 here is CASSLGGPREQYF. The CDR3 nucleotides are TGTGCCAGCAGCTTAGGGGGGCCCCGAGAGCAGTACTTC.